This entry describes one TCR beta chain. This sample is part of a study of blood T cell repertoires in COVID-19. Across the study: The United States, Italy and Spain provided the acute and convalescent COVID-19 samples. Sources were T cells, B-cell-depleted T cells, or PBMCs; the material itself was cDNA or gDNA.

How the authors handled the data: Using reference gene primer amplification, nucleated cell counts were estimated. Assay: immunoSEQ multiplex PCR; the TCRdb copy retains only in-frame clones and omits some. V and J calls and clone size are given by that table; D and trimming were obtained from the DNA. The sample has 80,000 to 130,000 clones, 80% to 95% seen once; the top ten hold around 6%. The CDR3 contains 13 residues. After removal of 6 bases from V and 4 bases from J, the junction contained 7 bases not matched to a gene. CDR1 SGHRS and CDR2 YFSETQ come from the germline V gene. This chain connects TRBV5-1 to TRBJ2-7; 7 nucleotides align to TRBD1. This receptor was obtained from a man between 65 and 80 years old with acute or convalescent COVID-19. Specimen: peripheral blood. The chain's CDR3 is CASTSGGFYEQYF. The CDR3 DNA reads as TGCGCCAGCACATCAGGGGGATTTTACGAGCAGTACTTC.